This T cell receptor (beta chain) was documented in a study of regulatory T cells in long-lasting Graves disease (dated by TCRdb to about 2021). Study-wide context: In the newly diagnosed Graves' disease group, patients had been taking antithyroid drugs for less than 3 months. A total of 35 or so samples underwent TCR sequencing: about 13 from persistent and approximately 20 from newly diagnosed Graves' disease patients. The study took place in China and was registered as a clinical trial. This study used TCR sequencing and RNA sequencing of peripheral blood to compare persistent Graves' disease patients against newly diagnosed Graves' disease patients. Points the paper makes about the study in general: More public clonotypes were shared among persistent patients (under 3,000) than among newly diagnosed patients (roughly 1,000). TRBV28, TRBJ1-2 and TRBJ2-5 were preferentially used in persistent disease, while TRBV20-1 and TRBJ2-1 were favored in newly diagnosed disease. Only peripheral blood was studied, because thyroid tissue, the primary lesion, was inaccessible. Lower TCR Shannon entropy and fewer highly expanded clones were observed in persistent Graves' disease patients than in newly diagnosed patients, which suggested clonal expansion. The authors acknowledged the small sample size as a limitation that may reduce accuracy. Sequencing and analysis were restricted to the TCR beta chain.

This specimen's time point label, interpreted: newly diagnosed GD, antithyroid drugs for less than 3 months. For both TCR sequencing and RNA sequencing, RNA was extracted from PBMCs in TRIzol. Graves' disease was diagnosed according to American Thyroid Association guidelines. Patients for the study were recruited at an endocrinology department in Xi'an, China. Each patient gave 8.5 to 9.5 milliliters of peripheral blood, collected in an EDTA anticoagulant tube. PBMCs were isolated by Ficoll Paque Plus density gradient separation without further T cell sorting. An Agilent 2100 Bioanalyzer and agarose gel were used to assess RNA quality, and a NanoDrop 2000 was used to measure RNA concentration. This clonotype appeared many times. Its antigen is still unknown. No qualities accompany the bases; no much larger clone lies one base away. As encoded in the germline V gene, CDR1 is MDHEN while CDR2 is SYDVKM. V loses 3 bases of germline sequence and J loses 3 bases, and the interval between the two ends is 9 bases. Measured from the cysteine to the phenylalanine, the CDR3 is 13 residues long. CDR3 DNA only is kept here, 39 bases in frame from base 1.

Receptor amplification or capture employed multiplex PCR. Sequencing took place on an Illumina HiSeq 4000. iRepertoire HTBI primers and Arm-PCR amplification of CDR3 regions were used to construct TCR beta libraries. Before sequencing, the PCR products underwent gel purification. On the study's bioinformatics: Gene usage analysis of CDR3 amino acid clonotypes used the approximately 62 TRBV and more than 13 TRBJ segments found across samples. COPE and FqMerger were used to merge filtered high-quality paired reads into contigs. BLAST was used to align contigs to IMGT TRBV, TRBD and TRBJ reference genes, with CDR3 defined following IMGT. Any clonotype with a frequency above 0.1% was classified as a highly expanded clone. Shannon entropy served as the measure of repertoire diversity, while the Gini coefficient captured V-J evenness. Public clonotypes were defined as clonotypes shared by more than one individual. TCRdb handled the public reads itself, with Q25 trimming in fastp and clone calling in MiXCR, and kept productive beta chains. Under each unique CDR3 protein, matching rows form one entry showing the most common genes and DNA. It is TCRdb's table, rather than the study itself, that gives the V and J calls and clone size. Counted in this sample were hundreds of thousands of distinct CDR3 sequences; around 15% of them appeared once. Approximately 25% of the sample comes from the top ten.

Separately, the same data were catalogued under a study of T cells in Graves' hyperthyroidism and ophthalmopathy. That second report states: Stable Graves' hyperthyroidism was defined as the absence of progression to ophthalmopathy over 18 months of follow-up. Hyperthyroidism patients were newly diagnosed, had a disease duration of under 2 months, and were aged 18 to 65 years. Any patient with an uncontrolled infection, another autoimmune disease, pregnancy or lactation was excluded. Diagnoses were based on clinical symptoms, serum thyroxine and TRAb, thyroid ultrasound and orbital computed tomography. A first-round RT-PCR of the TCR CDR3 used the HTBI primer set with the Qiagen OneStep RT-PCR kit. Most expanded thyroid clonotypes (frequency above 0.001) were also detected in blood, suggesting blood repertoires may reflect thyroid immune responses. A 13 V-J signature model separated ophthalmopathy from stable hyperthyroidism, with around 91% sensitivity and roughly 82% specificity in cross-validation and 80%/75% in testing. In validation, progression to ophthalmopathy was predicted by the model with around 70% sensitivity and around 75% specificity, a median of approximately 6.5 months before onset. A discovery cohort of about 100 patients, roughly 43 with Graves' ophthalmopathy and roughly 59 with stable Graves' hyperthyroidism, was used to find distinguishing TCR V-J signatures. Whether ophthalmopathy could be predicted prospectively was tested in an independent validation cohort made up of under 20 hyperthyroidism patients plus 17 patients who later progressed to ophthalmopathy. The 90 to 100 discovery patients were randomly split 7:3 into training and test sets. In addition, the study compared T-cell repertoires in thyroid tissue and in blood from roughly 6 Graves' hyperthyroidism patients. Once sampling was done, hyperthyroidism patients were given methimazole at a starting dose of 30 mg daily, whereas ophthalmopathy patients were given high-dose intravenous methylprednisolone. Libraries were constructed in a second round of multiplex PCR, after which size selection and purification were performed. Paired-end sequencing of the libraries was performed with 100 bp reads on an Illumina HiSeq2000. SOAPnuke was used to process the raw data, with reads discarded if the reads contained adapters or uncalled bases, had a mean Phred below 15, or lacked an exact constant-primer or identifier match. High-quality paired reads were merged using COPE v1.2.5, and each unique nucleotide sequence was defined as a clonotype. MiTCR v1.1 was used to align the clonotypes against IMGT TRBV, TRBD and TRBJ reference segments. The analysis included only V-J combinations with a frequency above 0.0001, which together covered 99% to 99.2% of the repertoires. The TCS score was defined as the ratio of F50 (clonal expansion) to E x V (chaos), calculated using BLOSUM62-based TCRdist between CDR3 peptides within each V-J. Welch's t-statistics and random forest reduced just over 500 V-J features to 13, which were used in a naive Bayes classifier (R e1071). Sample size was not statistically predetermined, and investigators were not blinded to group allocation. The paper describes TCR Vbeta CDR3 sequencing of some 130 peripheral blood samples, made up of 43 ophthalmopathy patients, roughly 75 hyperthyroidism patients and 17 progressor patients.

Here the sequenced sample was peripheral blood mononuclear cells (PBMCs), taken at new diagnosis, from a patient treated with antithyroid drugs. This sequence uses TRBV28 and TRBJ2-7, with the D gene not confidently named. The receptor's source is a woman aged 40 to 65 with Graves disease. Donor details come from another sample of the same person, matched by shared clones. The bases read TGTGCCAGCAGTTTTGGCGGAGTCTACGAGCAGTACTTC. Translated, this gives CASSFGGVYEQYF.